A selection of T cell receptor beta chains follows, all from one sample in a study of blood T cell repertoires in COVID-19. Sequencing was performed with immunoSEQ multiplex PCR; in TCRdb, only in-frame clones are kept and a portion is missing. The table shows around 260,000 clones, with around 90% occurring only once. The sample was peripheral blood. The receptor source for this set is a human donor in a cohort sampled during active COVID-19. The CDR3 runs from the conserved cysteine through the conserved F or W. D genes are given only for firm matches. Only part of the rows carry a size: once, few, many, or a class if the clone is expanded.

clone size	V gene	D gene	J gene	CDR3 DNA	CDR3 protein
-	TRBV4-1	-	TRBJ1-5	TGCGCCAGCAGCCAAGAAGGGGTCCTCAATCAGCCCCAGCATTTT	CASSQEGVLNQPQHF
-	TRBV21-1	-	TRBJ1-3	TGTGCCAGCAGCAGATGCGGCGGAGGGCCAACCTCTGGAAACACCATATATTTT	CASSRCGGGPTSGNTIYF
-	TRBV21-1	-	TRBJ2-5	TGTGCCAGCCTCTTCCAGGACAGGGGGTCTGTAGGGCAAGAGACCCAGTACTTC	CASLFQDRGSVGQETQYF
-	TRBV6-6	TRBD1	TRBJ1-6	TGTGCCAGCAGTTACTCAATGGACAGGGATTTCTCACCCCTCCACTTT	CASSYSMDRDFSPLHF
-	TRBV3-1/TRBV3-2	-	TRBJ1-2	TGTGCCAGCAGCCACCTGCGAGCAGGTCTTGGCTACACCTTC	CASSHLRAGLGYTF
-	TRBV6-6	TRBD1	TRBJ2-6	TGTGCCAGCACCGGCAGGGGGCAAGCGGGGGCCAACGTCCTGACTTTC	CASTGRGQAGANVLTF
-	TRBV7-2	-	TRBJ1-5	TGTGCCAGCAGCTTATGGCCCAGGGGAGATAGCAATCAGCCCCAGCATTTT	CASSLWPRGDSNQPQHF
-	TRBV11-2	TRBD1	TRBJ1-2	TGTGCCAGCAGAAAGAGGCAGGGGGGAGATGGCTACACCTTC	CASRKRQGGDGYTF
-	TRBV6-1	-	TRBJ1-2	TGTGCCAGCAGTGAAACTACTCTTTTGCCCCATGGCTACACCTTC	CASSETTLLPHGYTF
once	TRBV6-5	TRBD2	TRBJ2-7	TGTGCCAGCAGTTCAACCATCGGGACTAGACGGTACTTC	CASSSTIGTRRYF
-	TRBV7-6	TRBD1	TRBJ1-6	TGTGCCAGCAGCCCCTTCGAGGGGGCTGGTTCACCCCTCCACTTT	CASSPFEGAGSPLHF
-	TRBV11-2	-	TRBJ1-2	TGTGCCAGCAGCCCCTTTGGGGGGGTCTATGGCTACACCTTC	CASSPFGGVYGYTF
-	TRBV25-1	-	TRBJ2-7	TGTGCCAGCAGTACTGGAGTGGGGGGGCCGAGGGGCGAGCAGTACTTC	CASSTGVGGPRGEQYF
once	TRBV5-6	-	TRBJ2-5	TGTGCCAGCAGCTTAGGTCCAGCGGCAGAGACCCAGTACTTC	CASSLGPAAETQYF
-	TRBV4-1	TRBD1	TRBJ1-2	TGCGCCAGCAGCCAAGAACCAACAGGGGGCAACTATGGCTACACCTTC	CASSQEPTGGNYGYTF
-	TRBV7-6	-	TRBJ1-1	TGTGCCAGCAGCCTCGACAGGCTCAGCACTGAAGCTTTCTTT	CASSLDRLSTEAFF
-	TRBV5-6	-	TRBJ1-2	TGTGCCAGCGGCGGCCCGGGAGACAGCGCTAACTATGGCTACACCTTC	CASGGPGDSANYGYTF
few	TRBV12-3/TRBV12-4	-	TRBJ2-5	TGTGCCAGCAGTCCGTCTCGGGGGACCCAGTACTTC	CASSPSRGTQYF
-	TRBV4-3	TRBD2	TRBJ2-7	TGCGCCAGCAGCGCCCGACTAGCAGGTCCCCACGAGCAGTACTTC	CASSARLAGPHEQYF
-	TRBV6-2/TRBV6-3	TRBD2	TRBJ2-1	TGTGCCAGCAGTTACTCTGGGCGGGGGGGCCCCTACAATGAGCAGTTCTTC	CASSYSGRGGPYNEQFF
-	TRBV10-3	TRBD1	TRBJ2-7	TGTGCCATCAAGACAGGGCGATCTGGCGAGCAGTACTTC	CAIKTGRSGEQYF
-	TRBV7-2	TRBD1	TRBJ2-2	TGTGCCAGCAGCTGGGGGGGACAGGGAACCACCGGGGAGCTGTTTTTT	CASSWGGQGTTGELFF
-	TRBV28	TRBD1	TRBJ2-7	TGTGCCAGCAGCCTAAAAGAAGGACAGGGGTACGAGCAGTACTTC	CASSLKEGQGYEQYF
-	TRBV4-3	-	TRBJ1-5	TGCGCCAGCAGCCAAGATCTTATCGGAGGGTGGAAGAATCAGCCCCAGCATTTT	CASSQDLIGGWKNQPQHF
-	TRBV2	-	TRBJ1-6	TGTGCCAGCAAGGGCGGGCTAAGCTCCTATAATTCACCCCTCCACTTT	CASKGGLSSYNSPLHF
-	TRBV4-1	TRBD1	TRBJ2-1	TGCGCCAGCAGCCAAGAGGGACAGGGGGCGGTCAATGAGCAGTTCTTC	CASSQEGQGAVNEQFF
-	TRBV19	-	TRBJ2-2	TGTGCCAGTACCCCCCAAGGGGCCGGGGAGCTGTTTTTT	CASTPQGAGELFF
-	TRBV12-3/TRBV12-4	TRBD1	TRBJ1-2	TGTGCCAGCAGGGACAGGGACTATGGCTACACCTTC	CASRDRDYGYTF